The 9 T cell receptor beta chains reported below all come from one sample, sequenced in a study of blood T cell repertoires in COVID-19. This table comes from immunoSEQ multiplex PCR, and its TCRdb copy is limited to in-frame clones, with some not included. The sample includes a few hundred thousand clones, roughly four fifths of them seen just once. Source material: peripheral blood. The receptors derive from a person between 70 and 80 years old with COVID-19, enrolled during active disease.

This clone showed up just a few times. CDR3 region: CASTEDAGGTQYF. The CDR3 DNA reads TGTGCCAGCACCGAGGACGCAGGGGGGACGCAGTATTTT. The V call is TRBV2, the J call TRBJ2-3; a weak D match, TRBD1 (7 bases). V lost 7 bases and J lost 9, with 17 bases in between. The CDR3 length is 13 residues. CDR1 is SNHLY, CDR2 FYNNEI, per germline. The complete variable domain, with remaining parts taken from reference TRBV2 and TRBJ2-3, reads EPEVTQTPSHQVTQMGQEVILRCVPISNHLYFYWYRQILGQKVEFLVSFYNNEISEKSEIFDDQFSVERPDGSNFTLKIRSTKLEDSAMYFCASTEDAGGTQYFGPGTRLTVL.

This chain joins TRBV1 and TRBJ2-3; the tabulated D call, TRBD1, remains unverified against the DNA. TRBV1 is a known pseudogene. The CDR3 runs 14 residues. For the CDR3, the DNA is TGCACCAGCAGCCAAGATGCAGGGTCAGATACGCAGTATTTT. Its translation: CTSSQDAGSDTQYF.

This chain uses TRBV30 with TRBJ2-1; D may be TRBD2 (5 bases). V lost 0 bases and J 8 bases, leaving 5 bases between the germline ends. The length of the CDR3 is 11 residues. Germline V gives CDR1 GTSNPN, CDR2 SVGIG (reference sequence). The CDR3 region has the DNA TGTGCCTGGAGTGTGCGGGATGAGCAGTTCTTC. As protein: CAWSVRDEQFF. Looking up the rest from reference TRBV30 and TRBJ2-1 gives the full variable domain: SQTIHQWPATLVQPVGSPLSLECTVEGTSNPNLYWYRQAAGRGLQLLFYSVGIGQISSEVPQNLSASRPQDRQFILSSKKLLLSDSGFYLCAWSVRDEQFFGPGTRLTVL.

The chain uses TRBV4-1 and TRBJ1-5, with D possibly being TRBD1 (6 bases). The V end lost 4 bases, the J end lost 0 bases, and 13 bases lay between the germline ends. The CDR3 loop spans 16 amino acids. Per germline, CDR1 MGHRA and CDR2 YSYEKL. CDR3 loop: CASSPGTKYSNQPQHF. The CDR3 DNA reads as TGCGCCAGCAGCCCCGGGACAAAGTATAGCAATCAGCCCCAGCATTTT.

This chain uses TRBV5-5 with TRBJ2-5, with no clear D. Germline-derived CDR1 and CDR2 are SGHKS and YYEKEE (reference sequence). This CDR3 comprises 12 residues. V lost 0 bases, J lost 5 bases, and 5 bases lay in between. CDR3 in amino acids: CASSLGVETQYF. The CDR3, as DNA: TGTGCCAGCAGCTTGGGAGTGGAGACCCAGTACTTC.

This chain connects TRBV30 to TRBJ1-5; 7 positions match TRBD1. This CDR3 spans 18 amino acids. V was clipped by 0 bases and J by 1 base; unmatched bases: 12. CDR1 is GTSNPN and CDR2 is SVGIG in the germline V gene (reference sequence). CDR3 bases: TGTGCCTGGAGTGTAGGGACCCTGGCCAGGGGGAGCAATCAGCCCCAGCATTTT. Its protein is CAWSVGTLARGSNQPQHF.

The table lists this clone with a few counts. The chain links TRBV28 to TRBJ2-3; 7 bases map to TRBD2. Germline CDR1 reads MDHEN; CDR2 reads SYDVKM. The V gene end was trimmed by 8 bases and the J gene end by 6 bases; junction bases not matched to a gene: 11. The length of the CDR3 is 14 residues. The CDR3 spells CASGRTGGGDTQYF. The CDR3 nucleotides read TGTGCCAGCGGCCGGACGGGGGGTGGGGATACGCAGTATTTT. The full variable domain, its missing parts supplied by reference TRBV28 and TRBJ2-3, is DVKVTQSSRYLVKRTGEKVFLECVQDMDHENMFWYRQDPGLGLRLIYFSYDVKMKEKGDIPEGYSVSREKKERFSLILESASTNQTSMYLCASGRTGGGDTQYFGPGTRLTVL.

Comment on this clone: In the same sample, other DNA sequences code for this CDR3. The chain has TRBV6-6 and TRBJ1-2; a possible D gene is TRBD1 (5 bases). The length of the CDR3 is 12 residues. Looked up from germline, CDR1 is MNHNY and CDR2 is SVGAGI (reference sequence). Trimming pared 6 bases from V and 6 bases from J, leaving 11 bases between. CDR3 in DNA: TGTGCCAGCAGCTTCGGGGGGGATGGCTACACCTTC. This codes for CASSFGGDGYTF.

This clone has a single count. This sequence joins TRBV19 and TRBJ1-2, with TRBD1 identical over 10 bases. V was clipped by 5 bases and J by 5 bases; unmatched bases: 2. Germline-derived CDR1 and CDR2 are LNHDA and SQIVND (reference sequence). The CDR3 is 13 amino acids. The CDR3 DNA reads as TGTGCCAGTAGTTCGGGACAGGGGTATGGCTACACCTTC. This encodes CASSSGQGYGYTF.